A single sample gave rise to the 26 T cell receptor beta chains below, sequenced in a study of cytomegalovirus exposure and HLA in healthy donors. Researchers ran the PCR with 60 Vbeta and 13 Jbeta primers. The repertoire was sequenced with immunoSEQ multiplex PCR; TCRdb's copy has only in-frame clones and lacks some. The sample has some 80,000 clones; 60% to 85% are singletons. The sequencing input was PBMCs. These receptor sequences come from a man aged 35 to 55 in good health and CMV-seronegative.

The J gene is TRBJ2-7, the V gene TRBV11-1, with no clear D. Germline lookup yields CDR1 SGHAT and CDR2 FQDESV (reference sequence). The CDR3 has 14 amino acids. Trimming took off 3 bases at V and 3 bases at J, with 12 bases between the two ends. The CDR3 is CASSFGKGVYEQYF. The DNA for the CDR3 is TGTGCCAGCAGCTTCGGAAAAGGAGTCTACGAGCAGTACTTC.

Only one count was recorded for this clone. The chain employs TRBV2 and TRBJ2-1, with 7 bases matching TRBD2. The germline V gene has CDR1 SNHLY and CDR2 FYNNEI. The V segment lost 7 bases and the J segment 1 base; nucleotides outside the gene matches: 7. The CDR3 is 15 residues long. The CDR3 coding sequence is TGTGCCAGCACCCGGGAGGCTCGATCCTACAATGAGCAGTTCTTC. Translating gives CASTREARSYNEQFF.

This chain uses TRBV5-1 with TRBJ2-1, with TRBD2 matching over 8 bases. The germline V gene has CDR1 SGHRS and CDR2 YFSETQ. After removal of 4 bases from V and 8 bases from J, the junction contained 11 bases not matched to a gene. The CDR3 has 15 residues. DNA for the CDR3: TGCGCCAGCAGCCCCCGAAGCGGGAGAAGCGATGAGCAGTTCTTC. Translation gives CASSPRSGRSDEQFF.

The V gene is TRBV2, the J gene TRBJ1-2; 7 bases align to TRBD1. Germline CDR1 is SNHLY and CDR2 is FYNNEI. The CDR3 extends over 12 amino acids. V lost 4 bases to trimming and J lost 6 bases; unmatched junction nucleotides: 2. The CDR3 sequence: CASSGRGDGYTF. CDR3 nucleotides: TGTGCCAGCAGTGGCAGGGGGGATGGCTACACCTTC.

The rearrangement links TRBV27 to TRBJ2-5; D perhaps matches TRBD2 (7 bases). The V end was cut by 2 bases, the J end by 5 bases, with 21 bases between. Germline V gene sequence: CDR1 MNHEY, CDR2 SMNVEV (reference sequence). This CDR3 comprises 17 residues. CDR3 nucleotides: TGTGCCAGCAGTTTAGGTACGGGGGGCTCACTTCGGGAGACCCAGTACTTC. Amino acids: CASSLGTGGSLRETQYF.

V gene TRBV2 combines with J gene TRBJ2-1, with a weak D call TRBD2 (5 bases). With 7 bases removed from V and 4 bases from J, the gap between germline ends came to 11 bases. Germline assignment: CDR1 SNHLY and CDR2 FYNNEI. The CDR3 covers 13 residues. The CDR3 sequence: CASTRAAYNEQFF. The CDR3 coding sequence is TGTGCCAGCACGCGGGCAGCTTACAATGAGCAGTTCTTC.

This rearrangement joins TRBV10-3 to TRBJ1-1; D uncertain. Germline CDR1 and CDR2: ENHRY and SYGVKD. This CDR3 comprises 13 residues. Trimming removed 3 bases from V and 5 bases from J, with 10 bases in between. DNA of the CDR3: TGTGCCATCAGTGACAATAGAGGGACTGAAGCTTTCTTT. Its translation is CAISDNRGTEAFF.

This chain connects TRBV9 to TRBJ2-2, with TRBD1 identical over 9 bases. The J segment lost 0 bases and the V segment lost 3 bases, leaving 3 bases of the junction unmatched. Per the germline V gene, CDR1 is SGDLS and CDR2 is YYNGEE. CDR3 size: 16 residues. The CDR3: CASSGGQGTNTGELFF. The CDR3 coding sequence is TGTGCCAGCAGCGGTGGACAGGGGACGAACACCGGGGAGCTGTTTTTT. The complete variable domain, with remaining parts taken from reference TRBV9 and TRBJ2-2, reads DSGVTQTPKHLITATGQRVTLRCSPRSGDLSVYWYQQSLDQGLQFLIQYYNGEERAKGNILERFSAQQFPDLHSELNLSSLELGDSALYFCASSGGQGTNTGELFFGEGSRLTVL.

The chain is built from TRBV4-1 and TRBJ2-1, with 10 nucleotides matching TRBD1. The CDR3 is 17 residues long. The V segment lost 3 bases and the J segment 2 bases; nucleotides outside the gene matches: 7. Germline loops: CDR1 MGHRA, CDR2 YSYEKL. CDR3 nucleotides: TGCGCCAGCAGCCAGAGACGAGGACAGGGGGCCTACAATGAGCAGTTCTTC. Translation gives CASSQRRGQGAYNEQFF.

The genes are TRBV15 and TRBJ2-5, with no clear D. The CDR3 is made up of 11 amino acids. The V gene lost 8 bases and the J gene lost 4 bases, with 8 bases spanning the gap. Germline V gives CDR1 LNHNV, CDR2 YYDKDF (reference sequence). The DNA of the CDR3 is TGTGCCACCCAAAACAGAGAGACCCAGTACTTC. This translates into CATQNRETQYF. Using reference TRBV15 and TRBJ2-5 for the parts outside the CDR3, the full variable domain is DAMVIQNPRYQVTQFGKPVTLSCSQTLNHNVMYWYQQKSSQAPKLLFHYYDKDFNNEADTPDNFQSRRPNTSFCFLDIRSPGLGDTAMYLCATQNRETQYFGPGTRLLVL.

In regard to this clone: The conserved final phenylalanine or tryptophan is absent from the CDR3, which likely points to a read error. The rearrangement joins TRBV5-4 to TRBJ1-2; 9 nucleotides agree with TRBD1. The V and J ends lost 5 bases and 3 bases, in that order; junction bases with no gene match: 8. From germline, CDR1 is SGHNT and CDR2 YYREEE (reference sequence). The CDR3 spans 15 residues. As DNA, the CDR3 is TGTGCCAGCAGGGATAAGGGACAGGGTGACTATGGCTACACCCTC. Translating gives CASRDKGQGDYGYTL.

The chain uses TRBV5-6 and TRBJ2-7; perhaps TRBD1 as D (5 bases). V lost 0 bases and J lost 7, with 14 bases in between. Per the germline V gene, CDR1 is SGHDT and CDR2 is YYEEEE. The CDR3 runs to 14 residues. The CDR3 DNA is TGTGCCAGCAGCTTGGGGACACTGCCTAAAGAGCAGTACTTC. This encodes CASSLGTLPKEQYF.

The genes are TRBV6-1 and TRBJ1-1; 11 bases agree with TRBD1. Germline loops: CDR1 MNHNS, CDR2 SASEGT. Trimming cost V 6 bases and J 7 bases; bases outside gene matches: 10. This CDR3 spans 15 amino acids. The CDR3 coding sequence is TGTGCCAGCAGGGCCTCGGACAGGGGGCGAAGTGAAGCTTTCTTT. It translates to CASRASDRGRSEAFF.

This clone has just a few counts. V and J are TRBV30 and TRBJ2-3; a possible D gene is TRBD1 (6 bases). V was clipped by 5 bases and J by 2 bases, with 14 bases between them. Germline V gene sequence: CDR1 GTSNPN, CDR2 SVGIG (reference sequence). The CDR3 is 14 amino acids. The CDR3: CAWGQSVTTDTQYF. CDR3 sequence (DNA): TGTGCCTGGGGACAGTCAGTGACCACAGATACGCAGTATTTT.

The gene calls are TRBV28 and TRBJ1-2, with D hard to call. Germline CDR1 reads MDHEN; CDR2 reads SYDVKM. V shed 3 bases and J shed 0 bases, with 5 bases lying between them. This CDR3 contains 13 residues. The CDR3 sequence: CASSFSTNYGYTF. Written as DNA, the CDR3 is TGTGCCAGCAGTTTTTCCACTAACTATGGCTACACCTTC.

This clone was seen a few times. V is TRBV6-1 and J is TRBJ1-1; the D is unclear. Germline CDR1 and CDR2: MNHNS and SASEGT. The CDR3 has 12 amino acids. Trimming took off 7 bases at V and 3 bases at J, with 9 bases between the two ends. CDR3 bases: TGTGCCAGCAATGGAGAGGACACTGAAGCTTTCTTT. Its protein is CASNGEDTEAFF.

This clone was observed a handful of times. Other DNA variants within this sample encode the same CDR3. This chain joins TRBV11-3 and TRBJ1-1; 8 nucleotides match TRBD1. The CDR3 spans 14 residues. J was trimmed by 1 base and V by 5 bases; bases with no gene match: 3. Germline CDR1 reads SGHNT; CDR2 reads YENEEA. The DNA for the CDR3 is TGTGCCAGCAGCCCAGGACAGGGGAACACTGAAGCTTTCTTT. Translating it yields CASSPGQGNTEAFF.

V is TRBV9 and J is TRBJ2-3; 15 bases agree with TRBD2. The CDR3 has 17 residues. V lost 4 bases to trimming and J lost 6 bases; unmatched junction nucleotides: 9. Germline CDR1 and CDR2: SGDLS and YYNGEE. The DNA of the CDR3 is TGTGCCAGCAGCTCCCGGACTAGCGGGAGGGCCTCCGATACGCAGTATTTT. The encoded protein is CASSSRTSGRASDTQYF. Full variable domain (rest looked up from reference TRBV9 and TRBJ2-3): DSGVTQTPKHLITATGQRVTLRCSPRSGDLSVYWYQQSLDQGLQFLIQYYNGEERAKGNILERFSAQQFPDLHSELNLSSLELGDSALYFCASSSRTSGRASDTQYFGPGTRLTVL.

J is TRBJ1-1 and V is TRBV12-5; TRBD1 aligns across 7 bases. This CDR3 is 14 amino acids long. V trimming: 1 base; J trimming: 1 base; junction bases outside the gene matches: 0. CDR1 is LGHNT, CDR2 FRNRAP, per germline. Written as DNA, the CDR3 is TGTGCTAGTGGTTTGGGGACAGGGAACACTGAAGCTTTCTTT. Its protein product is CASGLGTGNTEAFF.

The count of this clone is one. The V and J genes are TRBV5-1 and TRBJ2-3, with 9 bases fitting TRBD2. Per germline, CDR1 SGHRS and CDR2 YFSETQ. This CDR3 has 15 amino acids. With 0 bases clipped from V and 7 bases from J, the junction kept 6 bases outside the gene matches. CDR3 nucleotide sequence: TGCGCCAGCAGCTTGGGGCGGGAGGGCCGACATACGCAGTATTTT. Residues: CASSLGREGRHTQYF.

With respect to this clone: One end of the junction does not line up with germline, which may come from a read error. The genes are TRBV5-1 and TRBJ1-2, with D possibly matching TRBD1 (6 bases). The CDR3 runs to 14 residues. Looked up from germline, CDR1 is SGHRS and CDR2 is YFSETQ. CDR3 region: CASGLDRPNYGYTF. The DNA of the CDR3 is TGCGCCAGCGGCTTGGACAGACCAAACTATGGCTACACCTTC.

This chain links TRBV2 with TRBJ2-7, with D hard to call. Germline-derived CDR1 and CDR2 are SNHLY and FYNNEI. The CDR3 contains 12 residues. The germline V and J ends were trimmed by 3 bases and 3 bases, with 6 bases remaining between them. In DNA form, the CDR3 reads TGTGCCAGCAGTGACCCGTTCTACGAGCAGTACTTC. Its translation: CASSDPFYEQYF.

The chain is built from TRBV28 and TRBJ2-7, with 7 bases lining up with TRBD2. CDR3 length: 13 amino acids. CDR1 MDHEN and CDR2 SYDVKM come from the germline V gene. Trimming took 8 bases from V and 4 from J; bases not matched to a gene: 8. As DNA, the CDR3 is TGTGCCAGCGCTACGGGAGGTTTATACGAGCAGTACTTC. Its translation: CASATGGLYEQYF.

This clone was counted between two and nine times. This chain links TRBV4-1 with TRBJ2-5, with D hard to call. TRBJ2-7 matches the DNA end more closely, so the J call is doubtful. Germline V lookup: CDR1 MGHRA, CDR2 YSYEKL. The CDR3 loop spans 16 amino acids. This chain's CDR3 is CASSHPTEGGTYEQYF. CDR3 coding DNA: TGCGCCAGCAGCCACCCAACGGAAGGCGGAACCTACGAGCAGTACTTC.

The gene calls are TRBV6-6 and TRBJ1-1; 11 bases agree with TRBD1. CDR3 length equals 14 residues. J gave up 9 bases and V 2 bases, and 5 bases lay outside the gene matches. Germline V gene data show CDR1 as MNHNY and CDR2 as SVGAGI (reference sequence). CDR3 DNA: TGTGCCAGCAGTTACACGGACAGGGGGCAGAAAGCTTTCTTT. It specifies CASSYTDRGQKAFF.

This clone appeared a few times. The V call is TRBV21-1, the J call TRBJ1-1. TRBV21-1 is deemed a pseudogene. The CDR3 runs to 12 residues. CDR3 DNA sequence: TGTGTCACGGAGGGGCGGACCACTGAAGCTTTCTTT. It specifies CVTEGRTTEAFF.